Presented here are 17 T cell receptor beta chains from one specimen sequenced in a study of blood T cell repertoires in COVID-19. Libraries were prepared by immunoSEQ multiplex PCR; TCRdb keeps only in-frame clonotypes and omits some of them. The sample comprises 110,000 to 150,000 clones, 75% to 90% of which are singletons, and around 2.9% rests with the top ten. The sequencing sample was made of peripheral blood. All receptors come from a man between 60 and 75 years old with active or convalescent COVID-19.

The rearrangement joins TRBV5-5 to TRBJ2-7; 9 nucleotides agree with TRBD2. The CDR3 is made up of 15 amino acids. V was pared by 6 bases and J by 5 bases, with 12 bases of the junction left unmatched. Germline V gives CDR1 SGHKS, CDR2 YYEKEE (reference sequence). The CDR3 coding sequence is TGTGCCAGCACCCCTGGGGCTAGCGGGATCCACGAGCAGTACTTC. It specifies CASTPGASGIHEQYF. The variable domain in full, completed from reference TRBV5-5 and TRBJ2-7, reads DAGVTQSPTHLIKTRGQQVTLRCSPISGHKSVSWYQQVLGQGPQFIFQYYEKEERGRGNFPDRFSARQFPNYSSELNVNALLLGDSALYLCASTPGASGIHEQYFGPGTRLTVT.

The rearrangement links TRBV6-5 to TRBJ2-7, with D possibly matching TRBD2 (6 bases). V was clipped by 8 bases and J by 5 bases, with 22 bases between them. CDR3 length equals 15 residues. Germline CDR1 reads MNHEY; CDR2 reads SVGAGI. CDR3 sequence reads: CASDSFPRGSHEQYF. In DNA form, the CDR3 reads TGTGCCAGCGACTCCTTTCCGCGGGGTTCCCACGAGCAGTACTTC.

The V call is TRBV24-1, the J call TRBJ1-1, with D maybe TRBD1 (6 bases). Trimming took 7 bases from V and 1 from J, leaving 12 bases between them. CDR3 size: 14 residues. CDR1 KGHDR and CDR2 SFDVKD come from the germline V gene. DNA for the CDR3: TGTGCCACCAGAAGGGACATTTCGAACACTGAAGCTTTCTTT. It translates to CATRRDISNTEAFF.

The rearrangement uses TRBV7-2 and TRBJ2-1; D gene unclear. Germline CDR1 is SGHTA and CDR2 is FQGNSA. The CDR3 extends over 15 amino acids. V shed 3 bases and J shed 4 bases, with 13 bases lying between them. In nucleotides, the CDR3 is TGTGCCAGCAGCTTCCAGCGCCTAATTTACAATGAGCAGTTCTTC. The encoded protein is CASSFQRLIYNEQFF.

The chain carries TRBV28 and TRBJ2-3; 8 nucleotides agree with TRBD2. Germline V gene sequence: CDR1 MDHEN, CDR2 SYDVKM. The CDR3 sequence is 16 residues long. Trimming took 4 bases from V and 3 from J; bases not matched to a gene: 9. CDR3 DNA sequence: TGTGCCAGCAGTTCCACGACTAGCGACACGACAGATACGCAGTATTTT. This translates into CASSSTTSDTTDTQYF. The whole variable domain, remainder taken from reference TRBV28 and TRBJ2-3, is DVKVTQSSRYLVKRTGEKVFLECVQDMDHENMFWYRQDPGLGLRLIYFSYDVKMKEKGDIPEGYSVSREKKERFSLILESASTNQTSMYLCASSSTTSDTTDTQYFGPGTRLTVL.

The chain employs TRBV10-2 and TRBJ1-4, with a possible D match to TRBD1 (5 bases). The CDR3 is 14 amino acids. V lost 3 bases and J lost 4, with 9 bases in between. CDR1 is WSHSY and CDR2 is SAAADI in the germline V gene. CDR3 residues: CASSDWGGNEKLFF. For the CDR3, the DNA is TGCGCCAGCAGTGATTGGGGGGGTAATGAAAAACTGTTTTTT.

In the case of this clone: Different DNA sequences within this sample yield the same CDR3. The chain uses TRBV28 and TRBJ1-2, with TRBD1 as a possible D gene (5 bases). The germline gives CDR1 MDHEN, CDR2 SYDVKM. The V gene lost 7 bases and the J gene lost 2 bases, with 8 bases spanning the gap. The CDR3 totals 12 residues. CDR3 protein: CASIGGNYGYTF. The CDR3 DNA reads as TGTGCCAGCATCGGGGGGAACTATGGCTACACCTTC.

Only one count was recorded for this clone. The J gene is TRBJ1-1, the V gene TRBV11-2; D is unclear. CDR1 SGHAT and CDR2 FQNNGV come from the germline V gene. The CDR3 runs to 15 residues. V lost 3 bases, J lost 6 bases, and 17 bases lay in between. CDR3 amino acids: CASSFTAGIVAEAFF. The CDR3 DNA sequence: TGTGCCAGCAGCTTTACGGCAGGAATAGTCGCTGAAGCTTTCTTT.

V gene TRBV6-2 or TRBV6-3 combines with J gene TRBJ1-2; a weak D match, TRBD1 (6 bases). V was trimmed by 0 bases and J by 3 bases, leaving 8 bases between them. Germline CDR1 and CDR2: MNHEY and SVGEGT. The CDR3 has 14 amino acids. CDR3 residues: CASSYSRTDYGYTF. CDR3 DNA sequence: TGTGCCAGCAGTTACTCTCGGACAGACTATGGCTACACCTTC.

The genes are TRBV12-2 and TRBJ2-3; the table's TRBD2 call for D was not verified on the DNA. TRBV12-2 is assigned pseudogene status. The CDR3 loop spans 17 amino acids. CDR3 protein: CASRLGLAGSSTDTQYF. CDR3 DNA: TGTGCAAGTCGCTTAGGGCTAGCGGGGAGTAGCACAGATACGCAGTATTTT.

V is TRBV7-9 and J is TRBJ2-5, with 11 positions matching TRBD1. The CDR3 runs to 17 residues. The V gene's germline CDR1 is SEHNR and CDR2 FQNEAQ (reference sequence). V gave up 2 bases and J gave up 1 base; unmatched junction bases: 6. CDR3 bases: TGTGCCAGCAGCTTATTCCTGGACAGGGGGCTCCAAGAGACCCAGTACTTC. This codes for CASSLFLDRGLQETQYF.

This rearrangement joins TRBV5-6 to TRBJ1-1; 7 bases align to TRBD1. Trimming at V came to 4 bases and at J to 3 bases, leaving 15 bases not matched to a gene. CDR1 SGHDT and CDR2 YYEEEE come from the germline V gene. The CDR3 spans 17 residues. CDR3 nucleotide sequence: TGTGCCAGCAGCACTATTCGGAGGGGGCTAAGGTACACTGAAGCTTTCTTT. Translation gives CASSTIRRGLRYTEAFF.

V usage is TRBV9 and J usage is TRBJ1-3, with D possibly matching TRBD1 (6 bases). The CDR3 totals 15 residues. CDR1 and CDR2 from the germline V gene are SGDLS and YYNGEE. Trimming left V 2 bases short and J 2 bases short, with 11 bases between. The CDR3 DNA reads as TGTGCCAGCAGCGTTGGGGGGGCGGCTGGAAACACCATATATTTT. Translating gives CASSVGGAAGNTIYF.

The chain uses TRBV7-9 and TRBJ2-5; D is possibly TRBD2 (6 bases). This CDR3 has 16 amino acids. CDR1 is SEHNR and CDR2 is FQNEAQ in the germline V gene (reference sequence). V lost 2 bases, J lost 0 bases, and 13 bases lay in between. CDR3 residues: CASSLMLAPYQETQYF. In DNA form, the CDR3 reads TGTGCCAGCAGCTTAATGCTAGCGCCTTACCAAGAGACCCAGTACTTC.

The chain uses TRBV7-2 and TRBJ2-7, with 7 nucleotides matching TRBD2. The CDR3 is 15 residues long. Germline V gives CDR1 SGHTA, CDR2 FQGNSA. V lost 3 bases and J lost 2; bases outside the gene matches: 7. This CDR3 reads CASSLTTGGAYEQYF. In DNA form, the CDR3 reads TGTGCCAGCAGCTTGACCACGGGGGGAGCCTACGAGCAGTACTTC.

The chain uses TRBV4-2 and TRBJ2-7; 9 nucleotides match TRBD1. V lost 6 bases and J lost 3; bases outside the gene matches: 9. Germline lookup yields CDR1 LGHNA and CDR2 YNFKEQ. This CDR3 region has 15 residues. The CDR3 reads CASRRGDRVDYEQYF. The CDR3 nucleotides are TGTGCCAGCAGACGGGGGGACAGGGTCGACTACGAGCAGTACTTC.

This chain links TRBV12-3 or TRBV12-4 with TRBJ1-1; 9 bases fit TRBD1. The CDR3 covers 13 residues. V was clipped by 8 bases and J by 3 bases; unmatched bases: 4. In nucleotides, the CDR3 is TGTGCCAGCGGGTGGGACAGGGACACTGAAGCTTTCTTT. It encodes CASGWDRDTEAFF.